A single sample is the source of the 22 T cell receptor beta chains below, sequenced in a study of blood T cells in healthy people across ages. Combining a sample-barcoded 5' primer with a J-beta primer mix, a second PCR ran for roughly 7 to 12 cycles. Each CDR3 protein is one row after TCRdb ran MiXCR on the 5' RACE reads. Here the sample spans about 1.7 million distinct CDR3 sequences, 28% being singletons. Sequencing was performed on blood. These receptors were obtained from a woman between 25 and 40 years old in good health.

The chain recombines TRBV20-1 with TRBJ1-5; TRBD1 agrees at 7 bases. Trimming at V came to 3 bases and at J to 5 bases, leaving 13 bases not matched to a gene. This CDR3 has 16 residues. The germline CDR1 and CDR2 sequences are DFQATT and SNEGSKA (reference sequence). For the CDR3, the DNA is TGCAGTGCTAGCCGCGCCGACAGGGACGACGATCAGCCCCAGCATTTT. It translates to CSASRADRDDDQPQHF.

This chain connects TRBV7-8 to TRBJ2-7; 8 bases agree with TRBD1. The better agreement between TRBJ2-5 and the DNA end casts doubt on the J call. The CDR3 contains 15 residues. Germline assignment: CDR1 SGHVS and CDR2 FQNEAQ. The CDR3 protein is CASSLEGQGAWTQYF. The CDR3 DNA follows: TGTGCCAGCAGCTTAGAAGGGCAGGGGGCTTGGACCCAGTACTTC.

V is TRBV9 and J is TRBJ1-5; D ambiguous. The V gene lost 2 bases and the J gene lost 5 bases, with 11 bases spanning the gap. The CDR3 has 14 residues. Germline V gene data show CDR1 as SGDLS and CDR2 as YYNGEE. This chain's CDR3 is CASSVHFGDQPQHF. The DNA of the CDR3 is TGTGCCAGCAGCGTCCACTTCGGGGATCAGCCCCAGCATTTT.

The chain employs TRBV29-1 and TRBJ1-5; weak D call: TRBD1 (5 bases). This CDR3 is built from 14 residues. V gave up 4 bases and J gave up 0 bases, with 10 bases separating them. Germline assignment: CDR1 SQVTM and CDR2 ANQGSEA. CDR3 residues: CSVVQGHSNQPQHF. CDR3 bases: TGCAGCGTTGTCCAGGGTCATAGCAATCAGCCCCAGCATTTT.

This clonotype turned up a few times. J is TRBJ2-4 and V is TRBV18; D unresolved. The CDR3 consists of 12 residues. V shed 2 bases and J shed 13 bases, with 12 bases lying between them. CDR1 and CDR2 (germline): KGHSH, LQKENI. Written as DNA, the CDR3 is TGTGCCAGCTCACCATCTAAGGTCGGGCAGTACTTC. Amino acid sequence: CASSPSKVGQYF. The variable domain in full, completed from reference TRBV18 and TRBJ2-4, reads NAGVMQNPRHLVRRRGQEARLRCSPMKGHSHVYWYRQLPEEGLKFMVYLQKENIIDESGMPKERFSAEFPKEGPSILRIQQVVRGDSAAYFCASSPSKVGQYFGAGTRLSVL.

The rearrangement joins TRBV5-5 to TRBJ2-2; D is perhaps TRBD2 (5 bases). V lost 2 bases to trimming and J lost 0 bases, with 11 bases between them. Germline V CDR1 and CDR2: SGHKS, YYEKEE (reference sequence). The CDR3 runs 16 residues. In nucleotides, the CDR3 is TGTGCCAGCAGCTTCGGGGAGCGGACGAACACCGGGGAGCTGTTTTTT. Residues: CASSFGERTNTGELFF.

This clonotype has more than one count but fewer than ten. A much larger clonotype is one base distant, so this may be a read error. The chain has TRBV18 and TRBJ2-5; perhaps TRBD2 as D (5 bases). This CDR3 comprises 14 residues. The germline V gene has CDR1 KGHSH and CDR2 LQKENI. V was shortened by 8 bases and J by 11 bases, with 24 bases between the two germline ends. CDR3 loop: CASHPPTRRTEQYF. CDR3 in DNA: TGTGCCAGCCATCCCCCAACCCGTCGGACTGAGCAGTACTTC.

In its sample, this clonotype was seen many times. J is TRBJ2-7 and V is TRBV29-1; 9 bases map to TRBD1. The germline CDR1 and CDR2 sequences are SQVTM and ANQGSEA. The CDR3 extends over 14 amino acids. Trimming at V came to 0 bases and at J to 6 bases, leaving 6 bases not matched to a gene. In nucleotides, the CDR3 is TGCAGCGTTGAAGAAGGGACAGGGTCGGGCGAGCAGTACTTC. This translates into CSVEEGTGSGEQYF.

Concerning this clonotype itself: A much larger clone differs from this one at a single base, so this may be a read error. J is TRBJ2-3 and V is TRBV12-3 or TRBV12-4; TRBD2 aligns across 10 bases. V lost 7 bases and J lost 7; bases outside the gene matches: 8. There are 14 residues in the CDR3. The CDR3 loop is CASNQLAGTNTQYF. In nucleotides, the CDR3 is TGTGCCAGCAACCAACTAGCGGGGACGAATACGCAGTATTTT.

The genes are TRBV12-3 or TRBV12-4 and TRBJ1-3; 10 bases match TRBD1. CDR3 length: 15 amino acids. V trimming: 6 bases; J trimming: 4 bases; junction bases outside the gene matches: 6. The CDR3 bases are TGTGCCAGCAGGAGACAGGGGGCACAAGGAAACACCATATATTTT. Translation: CASRRQGAQGNTIYF.

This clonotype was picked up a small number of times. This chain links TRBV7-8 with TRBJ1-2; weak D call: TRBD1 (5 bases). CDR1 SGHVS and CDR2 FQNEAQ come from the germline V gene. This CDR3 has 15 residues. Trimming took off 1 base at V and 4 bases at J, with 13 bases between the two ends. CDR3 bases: TGTGCCAGCAGCTTAGGGGGTTCCGGGGGCTATGGCTACACCTTC. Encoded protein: CASSLGGSGGYGYTF.

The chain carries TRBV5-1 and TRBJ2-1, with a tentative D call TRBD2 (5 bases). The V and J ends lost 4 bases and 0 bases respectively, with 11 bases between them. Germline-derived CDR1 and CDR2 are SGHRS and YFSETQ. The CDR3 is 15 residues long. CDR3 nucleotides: TGCGCCAGCAGCCTCCTAGCCTTCTCCTACAATGAGCAGTTCTTC. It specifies CASSLLAFSYNEQFF. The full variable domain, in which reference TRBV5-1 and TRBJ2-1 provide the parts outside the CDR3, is KAGVTQTPRYLIKTRGQQVTLSCSPISGHRSVSWYQQTPGQGLQFLFEYFSETQRNKGNFPGRFSGRQFSNSRSEMNVSTLELGDSALYLCASSLLAFSYNEQFFGPGTRLTVL.

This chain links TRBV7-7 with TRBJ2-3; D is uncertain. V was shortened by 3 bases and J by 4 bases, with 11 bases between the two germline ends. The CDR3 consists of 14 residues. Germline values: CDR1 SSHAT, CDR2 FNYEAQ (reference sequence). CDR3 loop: CASSLGGRPDTQYF. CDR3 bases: TGTGCCAGCAGCTTGGGTGGCCGTCCAGATACGCAGTATTTT.

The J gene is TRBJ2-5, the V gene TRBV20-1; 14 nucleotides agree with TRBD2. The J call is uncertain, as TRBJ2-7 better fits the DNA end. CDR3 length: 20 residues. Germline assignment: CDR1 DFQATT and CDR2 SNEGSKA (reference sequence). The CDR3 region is CSARETRRLAGGPGGREQYF. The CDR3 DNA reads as TGCAGTGCTAGAGAGACGAGGCGACTAGCGGGAGGGCCCGGGGGGCGCGAGCAGTACTTC.

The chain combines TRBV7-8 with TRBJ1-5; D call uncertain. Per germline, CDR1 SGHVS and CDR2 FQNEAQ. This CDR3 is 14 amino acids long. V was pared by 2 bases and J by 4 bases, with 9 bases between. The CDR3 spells CASSLMRQNQPQHF. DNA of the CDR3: TGTGCCAGCAGCTTAATGAGGCAGAATCAGCCCCAGCATTTT.

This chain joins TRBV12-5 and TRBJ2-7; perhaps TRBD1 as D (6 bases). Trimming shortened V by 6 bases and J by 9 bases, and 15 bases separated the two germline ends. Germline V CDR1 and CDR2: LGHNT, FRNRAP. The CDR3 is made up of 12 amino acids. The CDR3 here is CASGSRQVGQYF. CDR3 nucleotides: TGTGCTAGTGGATCGCGACAGGTCGGGCAGTACTTC.

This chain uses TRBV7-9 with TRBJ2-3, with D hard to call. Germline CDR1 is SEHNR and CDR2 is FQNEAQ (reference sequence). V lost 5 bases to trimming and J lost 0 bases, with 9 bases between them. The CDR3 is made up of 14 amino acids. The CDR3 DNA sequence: TGTGCCAGCAGCCCCGCATCCAGCACAGATACGCAGTATTTT. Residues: CASSPASSTDTQYF.

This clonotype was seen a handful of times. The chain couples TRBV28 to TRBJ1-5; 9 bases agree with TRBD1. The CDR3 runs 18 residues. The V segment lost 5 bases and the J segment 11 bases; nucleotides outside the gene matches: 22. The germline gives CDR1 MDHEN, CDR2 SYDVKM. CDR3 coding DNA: TGTGCCAGCAGTCTCTCGTTGATAGGACAGGGGCCCCGAGGGGCCCAGCATTTT. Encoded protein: CASSLSLIGQGPRGAQHF.

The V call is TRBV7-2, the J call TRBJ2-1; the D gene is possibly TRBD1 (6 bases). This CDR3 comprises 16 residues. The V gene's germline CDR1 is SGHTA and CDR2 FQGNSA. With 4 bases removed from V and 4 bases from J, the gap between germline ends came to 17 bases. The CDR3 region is CASSSYSGAPYNEQFF. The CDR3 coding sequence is TGTGCCAGCAGCTCCTACTCAGGGGCCCCGTACAATGAGCAGTTCTTC.

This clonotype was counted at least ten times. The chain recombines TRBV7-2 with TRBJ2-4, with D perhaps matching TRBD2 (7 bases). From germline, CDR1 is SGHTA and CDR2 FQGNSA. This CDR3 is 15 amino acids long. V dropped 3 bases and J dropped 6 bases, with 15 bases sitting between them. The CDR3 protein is CASSFGGAPGNIQYF. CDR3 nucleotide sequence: TGTGCCAGCAGCTTTGGGGGGGCCCCCGGAAACATTCAGTACTTC.

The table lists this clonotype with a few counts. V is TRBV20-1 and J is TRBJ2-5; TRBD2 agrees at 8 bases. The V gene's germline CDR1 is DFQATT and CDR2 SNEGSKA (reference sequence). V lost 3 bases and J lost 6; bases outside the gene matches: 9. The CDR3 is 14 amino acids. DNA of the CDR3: TGCAGTGCTAGTTACGGGAGGGGGAGAAAGACCCAGTACTTC. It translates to CSASYGRGRKTQYF.

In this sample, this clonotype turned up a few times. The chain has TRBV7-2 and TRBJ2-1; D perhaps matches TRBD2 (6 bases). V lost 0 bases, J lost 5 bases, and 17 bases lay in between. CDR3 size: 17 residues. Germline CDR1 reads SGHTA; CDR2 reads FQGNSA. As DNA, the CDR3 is TGTGCCAGCAGCTTAGCGGTCGTCGGGGCGGGAAACAATGAGCAGTTCTTC. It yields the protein CASSLAVVGAGNNEQFF.